Described below is a single TCR beta chain sequence and its context. What it recognizes is unknown. These data are taken from a study of siplizumab effects on memory and regulatory T cells. Study-wide points: Where siplizumab was present, mappable alloreactive CD4+ clones averaged around 69% Treg-derived, compared with less than 35% in controls. Left unconfirmed was the suppressive function of proliferating Tregs from siplizumab cultures. It seemed that naive T cells were more diverse than memory cells and were major contributors to the alloresponse.

Some 94,000 TCR templates underwent assay in every sample. Repertoires were generated with immunoSEQ multiplex PCR, while TCRdb's copy carries only in-frame clones and drops some. The sample holds under 140,000 clones, 80% to 95% seen once. The CDR3 extends over 13 amino acids. The receptor was derived from a human donor in good health. V gene TRBV21-1 combines with J gene TRBJ2-7; the table's D call of TRBD1 was not tested on the DNA. TRBV21-1 is flagged as a pseudogene. The sample taken for sequencing was CD4+ T cells sorted from blood. The CDR3 loop is CASSNQVTYEQYF. CDR3 nucleotides: TGTGCCAGCAGCAATCAGGTCACCTACGAGCAGTACTTC.